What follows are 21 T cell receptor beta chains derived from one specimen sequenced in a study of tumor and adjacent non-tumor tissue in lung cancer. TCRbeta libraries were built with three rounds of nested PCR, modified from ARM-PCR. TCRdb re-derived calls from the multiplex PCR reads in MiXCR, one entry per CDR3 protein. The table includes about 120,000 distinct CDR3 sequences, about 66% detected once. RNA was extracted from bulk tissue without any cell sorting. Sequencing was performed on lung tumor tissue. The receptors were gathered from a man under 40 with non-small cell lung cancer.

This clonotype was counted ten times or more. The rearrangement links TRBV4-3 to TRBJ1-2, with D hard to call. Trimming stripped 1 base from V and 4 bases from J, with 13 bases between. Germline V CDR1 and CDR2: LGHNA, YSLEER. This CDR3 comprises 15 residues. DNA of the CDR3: TGCGCCAGCAGCCAAGCTTGGGAGGGCGGCTATGGCTACACCTTC. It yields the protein CASSQAWEGGYGYTF.

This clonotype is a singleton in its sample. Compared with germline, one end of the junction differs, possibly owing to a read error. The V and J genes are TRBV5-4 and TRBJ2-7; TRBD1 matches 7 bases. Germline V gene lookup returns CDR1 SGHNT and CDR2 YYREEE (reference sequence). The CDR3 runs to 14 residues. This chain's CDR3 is CASSLAGTAYGQYF. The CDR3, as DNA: TGTGCCAGCAGCCTGGCCGGGACAGCCTACGGGCAGTACTTC.

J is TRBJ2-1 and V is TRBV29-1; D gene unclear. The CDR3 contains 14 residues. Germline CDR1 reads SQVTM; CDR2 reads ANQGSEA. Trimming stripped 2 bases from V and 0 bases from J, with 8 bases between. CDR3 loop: CSVELENSYNEQFF. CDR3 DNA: TGCAGCGTTGAACTGGAAAACTCCTACAATGAGCAGTTCTTC.

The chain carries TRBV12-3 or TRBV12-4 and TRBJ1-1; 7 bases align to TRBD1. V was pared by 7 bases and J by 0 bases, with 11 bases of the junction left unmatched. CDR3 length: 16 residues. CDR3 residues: CASNTQGVSMNTEAFF. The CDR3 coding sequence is TGTGCCAGCAACACCCAGGGGGTCTCCATGAACACTGAAGCTTTCTTT.

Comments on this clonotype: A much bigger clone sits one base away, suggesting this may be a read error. This CDR3 is CASGLGFGGDVANEKLFF. CDR3 in DNA: TGTGCCAGCGGCTTGGGCTTCGGAGGGGACGTCGCTAATGAAAAACTGTTTTTT. V and J are TRBV5-4 and TRBJ1-4; tentatively, D is TRBD1 (5 bases). This CDR3 is built from 18 residues. CDR1 is SGHNT, CDR2 YYREEE, per germline (reference sequence).

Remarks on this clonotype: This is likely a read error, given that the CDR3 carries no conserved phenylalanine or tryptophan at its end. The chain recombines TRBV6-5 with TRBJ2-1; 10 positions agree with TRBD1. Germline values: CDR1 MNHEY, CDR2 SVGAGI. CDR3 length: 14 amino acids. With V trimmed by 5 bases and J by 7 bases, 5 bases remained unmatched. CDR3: CASSQTGGWNEQFL. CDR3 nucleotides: TGTGCCAGCAGTCAGACAGGGGGCTGGAATGAGCAGTTCCTT.

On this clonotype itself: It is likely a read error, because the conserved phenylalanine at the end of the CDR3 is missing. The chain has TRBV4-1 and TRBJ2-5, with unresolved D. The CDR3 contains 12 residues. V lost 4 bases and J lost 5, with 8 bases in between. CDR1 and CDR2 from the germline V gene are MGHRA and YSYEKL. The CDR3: CASSPVGETQYI. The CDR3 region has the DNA TGCGCCAGCAGCCCAGTCGGGGAGACCCAGTACATC.

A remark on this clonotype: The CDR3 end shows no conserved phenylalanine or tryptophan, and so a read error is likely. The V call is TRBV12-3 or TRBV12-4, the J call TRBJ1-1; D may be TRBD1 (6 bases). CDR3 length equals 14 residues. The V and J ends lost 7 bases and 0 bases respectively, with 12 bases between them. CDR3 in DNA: TGTGCCAGCAAGAAGGACAGATTGAACACTGAAGCTTTCTCT. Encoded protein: CASKKDRLNTEAFS.

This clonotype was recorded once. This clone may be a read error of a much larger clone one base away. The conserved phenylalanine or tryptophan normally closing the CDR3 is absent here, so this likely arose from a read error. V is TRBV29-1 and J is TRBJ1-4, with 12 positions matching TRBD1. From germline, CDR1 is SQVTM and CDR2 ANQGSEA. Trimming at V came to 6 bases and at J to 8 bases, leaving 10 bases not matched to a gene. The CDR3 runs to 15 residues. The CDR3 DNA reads TGCAGCGTCCAGGGGGACAGGGGGCCGGGAGAAAAACTGTTTTAT. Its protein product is CSVQGDRGPGEKLFY.

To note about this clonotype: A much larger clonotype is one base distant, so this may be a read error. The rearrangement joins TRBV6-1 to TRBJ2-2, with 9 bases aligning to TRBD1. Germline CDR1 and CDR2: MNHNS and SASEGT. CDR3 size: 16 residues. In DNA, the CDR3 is TGTGCCAGCAGTGAACGGGGGACAGGGAACACCGGGGAGCTGTCTTTT. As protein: CASSERGTGNTGELSF.

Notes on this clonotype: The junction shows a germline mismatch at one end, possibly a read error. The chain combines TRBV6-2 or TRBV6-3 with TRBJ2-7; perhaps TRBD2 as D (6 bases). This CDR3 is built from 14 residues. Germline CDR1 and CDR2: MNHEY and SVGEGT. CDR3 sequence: CTSSLLGGTNEQYF. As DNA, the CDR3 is TGTACCAGTAGTCTACTCGGGGGTACAAACGAGCAGTACTTC.

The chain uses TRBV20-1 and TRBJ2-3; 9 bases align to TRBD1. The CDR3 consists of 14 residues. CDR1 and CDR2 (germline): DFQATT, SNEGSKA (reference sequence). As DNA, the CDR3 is TGCAGCCCCGGGACAGGGTTTAGCACGAATACGCAGTATTTT. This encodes CSPGTGFSTNTQYF.

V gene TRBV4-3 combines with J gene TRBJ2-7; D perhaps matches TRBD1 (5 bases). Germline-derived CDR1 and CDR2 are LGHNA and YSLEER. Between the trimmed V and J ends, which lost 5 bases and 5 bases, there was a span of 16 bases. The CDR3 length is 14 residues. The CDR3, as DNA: TGCGCCAGCAGCTCCGCCCACAGGTCCAACGAGCAGTACTTC. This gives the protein CASSSAHRSNEQYF.

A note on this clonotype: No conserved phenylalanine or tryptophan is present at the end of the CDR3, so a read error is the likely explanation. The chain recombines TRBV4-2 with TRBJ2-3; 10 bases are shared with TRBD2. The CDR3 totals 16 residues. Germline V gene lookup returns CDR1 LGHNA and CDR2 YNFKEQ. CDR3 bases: TGTGTTAGCAGTCCCGCCGGGACTAGCGGCACAGATACGCAGTATTCT. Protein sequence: CVSSPAGTSGTDTQYS.

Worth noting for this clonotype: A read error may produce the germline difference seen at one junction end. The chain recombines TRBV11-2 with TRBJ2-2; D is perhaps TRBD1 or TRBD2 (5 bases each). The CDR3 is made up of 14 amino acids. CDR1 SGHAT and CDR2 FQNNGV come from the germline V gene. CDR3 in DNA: TGTGCCCGCAGCTTAACGAGTGGGGCCGGGGAGCTGTATTTT. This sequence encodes CARSLTSGAGELYF.

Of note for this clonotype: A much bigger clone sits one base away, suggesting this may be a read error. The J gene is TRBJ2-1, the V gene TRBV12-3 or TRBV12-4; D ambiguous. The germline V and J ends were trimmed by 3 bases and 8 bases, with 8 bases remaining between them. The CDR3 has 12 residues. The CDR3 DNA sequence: TGTGCCAGCAGTTTTTTCATGGATGAGCAGTTCTTC. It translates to CASSFFMDEQFF.

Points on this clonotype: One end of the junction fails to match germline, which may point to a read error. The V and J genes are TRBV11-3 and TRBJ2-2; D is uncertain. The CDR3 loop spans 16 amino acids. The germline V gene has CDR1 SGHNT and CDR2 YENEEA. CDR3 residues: CASGLVGRRNTGELFF. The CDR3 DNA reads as TGTGCCAGCGGCTTAGTAGGCAGGCGGAACACCGGAGAGCTGTTTTTT.

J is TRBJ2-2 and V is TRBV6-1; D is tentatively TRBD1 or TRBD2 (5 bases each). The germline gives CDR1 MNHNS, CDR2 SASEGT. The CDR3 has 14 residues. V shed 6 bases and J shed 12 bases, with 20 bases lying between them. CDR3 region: CASSFWGNTGKLFF. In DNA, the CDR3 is TGTGCCAGCAGCTTCTGGGGCAACACGGGGAAGCTGTTTTTT.

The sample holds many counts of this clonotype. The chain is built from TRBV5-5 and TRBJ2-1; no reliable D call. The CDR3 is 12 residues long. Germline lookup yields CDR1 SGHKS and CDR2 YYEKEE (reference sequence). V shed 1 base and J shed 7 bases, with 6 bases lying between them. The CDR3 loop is CASSLTENEQFF. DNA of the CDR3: TGTGCCAGCAGCTTGACAGAAAATGAGCAGTTCTTC. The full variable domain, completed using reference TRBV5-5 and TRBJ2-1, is DAGVTQSPTHLIKTRGQQVTLRCSPISGHKSVSWYQQVLGQGPQFIFQYYEKEERGRGNFPDRFSARQFPNYSSELNVNALLLGDSALYLCASSLTENEQFFGPGTRLTVL.

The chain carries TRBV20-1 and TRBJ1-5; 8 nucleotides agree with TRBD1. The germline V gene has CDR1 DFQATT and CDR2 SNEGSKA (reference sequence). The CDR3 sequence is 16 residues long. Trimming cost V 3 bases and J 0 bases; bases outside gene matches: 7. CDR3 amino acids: CSASEDRVNSNQPQHF. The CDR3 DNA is TGCAGTGCTAGCGAGGACAGGGTTAATAGCAATCAGCCCCAGCATTTT.

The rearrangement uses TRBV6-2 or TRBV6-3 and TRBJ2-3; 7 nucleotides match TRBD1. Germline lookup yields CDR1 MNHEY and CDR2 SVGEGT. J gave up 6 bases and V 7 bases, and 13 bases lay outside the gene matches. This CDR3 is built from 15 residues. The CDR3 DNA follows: TGTGCCAGCATTCATGAGGGGGCGGCTTTGGATACGCAGTATTTT. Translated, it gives CASIHEGAALDTQYF.